A single sample gave rise to the 12 T cell receptor beta chains below, sequenced in a study of blood T cell repertoires in COVID-19. Produced via immunoSEQ multiplex PCR; TCRdb's table is partial and in-frame only. The sample records over 300,000 clones, over 75% being singletons. The sample consisted of PBMCs or T cells enriched from blood (not recorded which). The receptors were sampled from a man aged 25-45 years who had recovered from COVID-19.

This chain uses TRBV5-4 with TRBJ2-1; a weak D match, TRBD1 (6 bases). The germline V and J ends were trimmed by 2 bases and 2 bases, with 17 bases remaining between them. The CDR3 contains 17 residues. Germline values: CDR1 SGHNT, CDR2 YYREEE (reference sequence). The CDR3 is CASSFSGGQGTYNEQFF. CDR3 nucleotides: TGTGCCAGCAGCTTTTCAGGTGGCCAGGGGACCTACAATGAGCAGTTCTTC.

The chain carries TRBV5-6 and TRBJ1-6, with a tentative D call TRBD1 (5 bases). The CDR3 extends over 19 amino acids. The V end was cut by 0 bases, the J end by 0 bases, with 16 bases between. Germline-derived CDR1 and CDR2 are SGHDT and YYEEEE. CDR3 residues: CASSLAVDTYSSYNSPLHF. The CDR3 nucleotides read TGTGCCAGCAGCTTGGCCGTGGACACTTATAGCTCCTATAATTCACCCCTCCACTTT.

The rearrangement uses TRBV3-1 (or the pseudogene TRBV3-2) and TRBJ1-1; 10 bases align to TRBD1. CDR3 length: 16 residues. Germline CDR1 is LGHDT and CDR2 is YNNKEL (reference sequence). The trim removed 5 bases at V and 7 bases at J, leaving 13 bases unmatched. The CDR3 here is CASSMRTGGGMGEAFF. DNA for the CDR3: TGTGCCAGCAGCATGCGGACAGGGGGAGGGATGGGTGAAGCTTTCTTT.

The chain uses TRBV5-1 and TRBJ2-2; 8 nucleotides align to TRBD2. This CDR3 contains 14 residues. J lost 7 bases, V lost 4 bases, and 6 bases had no gene match. From germline, CDR1 is SGHRS and CDR2 YFSETQ. The CDR3 DNA is TGCGCCAGCAGCGCGGCGGGGGGTTACGGGGAGCTGTTTTTT. This gives the protein CASSAAGGYGELFF.

This chain connects TRBV19 to TRBJ1-2; D is ambiguous. Germline-derived CDR1 and CDR2 are LNHDA and SQIVND (reference sequence). The CDR3 covers 12 residues. Trimming stripped 7 bases from V and 8 bases from J, with 14 bases between. CDR3: CASTSAGGGYTF. CDR3 bases: TGTGCCAGTACCTCAGCGGGTGGAGGCTACACCTTC.

The rearrangement uses TRBV27 and TRBJ1-5; D not resolved. V gave up 7 bases and J gave up 3 bases, with 13 bases separating them. The CDR3 covers 14 residues. The germline V gene has CDR1 MNHEY and CDR2 SMNVEV (reference sequence). This chain's CDR3 is CASTSSPYNQPQHF. The CDR3 region has the DNA TGTGCCAGCACGTCGAGTCCATACAATCAGCCCCAGCATTTT.

The rearrangement uses TRBV18 and TRBJ2-7, with TRBD1 matching 10 bases. The CDR3 has 14 residues. With V trimmed by 4 bases and J by 5 bases, 5 bases remained unmatched. Germline V CDR1 and CDR2: KGHSH, LQKENI. CDR3 sequence (DNA): TGTGCCAGCTCACACGCCGGGACAGGGGACGAGCAGTACTTC. Its protein is CASSHAGTGDEQYF.

The chain recombines TRBV9 with TRBJ1-3; D unresolved. CDR1 is SGDLS, CDR2 YYNGEE, per germline. Between the trimmed V and J ends, which lost 3 bases and 2 bases, there was a span of 15 bases. CDR3 length equals 16 residues. CDR3 sequence: CASSGDGRLPGNTIYF. The CDR3 region has the DNA TGTGCCAGCAGCGGTGACGGCAGACTCCCTGGAAACACCATATATTTT.

The chain combines TRBV2 with TRBJ2-7; tentative D call: TRBD2 (5 bases). This CDR3 is built from 11 residues. V shed 3 bases and J shed 7 bases, with 7 bases lying between them. Germline assignment: CDR1 SNHLY and CDR2 FYNNEI. The CDR3 spells CASSETGEQYF. CDR3 coding DNA: TGTGCCAGCAGTGAGACGGGGGAGCAGTACTTC.

The gene calls are TRBV21-1 and TRBJ2-3; TRBD1, the table's D call, was not compared with the DNA. TRBV21-1 is a pseudogene segment. The CDR3 runs to 16 residues. CDR3 amino acids: CAPRRKQELRTDTQYF. The DNA for the CDR3 is TGTGCCCCCCGAAGGAAACAGGAGCTTCGTACAGATACGCAGTATTTT.

The rearrangement joins TRBV30 to TRBJ2-3; 10 positions match TRBD1. Germline lookup yields CDR1 GTSNPN and CDR2 SVGIG (reference sequence). The CDR3 contains 14 residues. The J segment lost 5 bases and the V segment lost 2 bases, leaving 4 bases of the junction unmatched. The CDR3: CAWSRTGGGDTQYF. In nucleotides, the CDR3 is TGTGCCTGGAGTAGGACAGGGGGTGGAGATACGCAGTATTTT.

This chain connects TRBV7-9 to TRBJ1-2, with D unresolved. V lost 5 bases, J lost 5 bases, and 21 bases lay in between. Germline V CDR1 and CDR2: SEHNR, FQNEAQ (reference sequence). The CDR3 has 16 residues. The CDR3 DNA follows: TGTGCCAGCAGCCCAGGCCGGGGTAAAGTGGGTTATGGCTACACCTTC. This encodes CASSPGRGKVGYGYTF.